The 17 T cell receptor beta chains in this list originate from one sample, sequenced in a study of T cell repertoires in cytomegalovirus infection. TCRdb recomputed calls from the reads with MiXCR, one row per CDR3 protein. Of around 550,000 distinct CDR3 sequences in the sample, around 27% were seen once. The sequenced sample was PBMCs. The receptors stem from a human donor in good health (CMV status not recorded). Some clones in this sample may be carry-over from other donors' samples.

The CDR3 is CASSIAGLPDTQYF. In nucleotides, the CDR3 is TGTGCCAGTAGTATTGCGGGTCTGCCAGATACGCAGTATTTT. V is TRBV19 and J is TRBJ2-3; weak D call: TRBD2 (5 bases). Germline CDR1 and CDR2: LNHDA and SQIVND (reference sequence). Trimming left V 3 bases short and J 4 bases short, with 11 bases between. The CDR3 loop spans 14 amino acids.

This clonotype was observed a handful of times. This sequence joins TRBV6-2 or TRBV6-3 and TRBJ2-7; D gene unclear. This CDR3 is 12 amino acids long. CDR1 MNHEY and CDR2 SVGEGT come from the germline V gene. Trimming stripped 5 bases from V and 4 bases from J, with 9 bases between. CDR3 coding DNA: TGTGCCAGCAGTACGACGAGGTACGAGCAGTACTTC. Amino acid sequence: CASSTTRYEQYF.

The chain carries TRBV7-9 and TRBJ1-1, with a tentative D call TRBD1 (5 bases). Germline V gene sequence: CDR1 SEHNR, CDR2 FQNEAQ (reference sequence). Trimming removed 5 bases from V and 7 bases from J, with 14 bases in between. There are 13 residues in the CDR3. The CDR3 DNA is TGTGCCAGCAGCCTAACGACAGTTAATGAAGCTTTCTTT. This gives the protein CASSLTTVNEAFF. Variable domain in full (rest from reference TRBV7-9 and TRBJ1-1): DTGVSQNPRHKITKRGQNVTFRCDPISEHNRLYWYRQTLGQGPEFLTYFQNEAQLEKSRLLSDRFSAERPKGSFSTLEIQRTEQGDSAMYLCASSLTTVNEAFFGQGTRLTVV.

This clonotype showed up just a few times. This rearrangement joins TRBV7-9 to TRBJ2-5; D assignment may be TRBD1 or TRBD2 (5 bases each). Trimming stripped 5 bases from V and 5 bases from J, with 12 bases between. The germline gives CDR1 SEHNR, CDR2 FQNEAQ (reference sequence). The CDR3 sequence is 13 residues long. The CDR3 nucleotides read TGTGCCAGCAGCCCAGGGACGAAGGAGACCCAGTACTTC. Translated: CASSPGTKETQYF.

This clonotype was seen ten or more times. This rearrangement joins TRBV7-3 to TRBJ2-3; 9 nucleotides line up with TRBD2. Germline values: CDR1 SGHTA, CDR2 FQGTGA. This CDR3 is built from 15 residues. V gave up 3 bases and J gave up 4 bases; unmatched junction bases: 5. The CDR3 coding sequence is TGTGCCAGCAGCTTGGCGCGGGAGGGTTCAGATACGCAGTATTTT. This encodes CASSLAREGSDTQYF.

This clonotype has at least ten counts. The J gene is TRBJ2-1, the V gene TRBV7-9; 8 bases fit TRBD1. Germline V CDR1 and CDR2: SEHNR, FQNEAQ (reference sequence). The CDR3 loop spans 17 amino acids. Trimming took 2 bases from V and 10 from J; bases not matched to a gene: 16. CDR3 coding DNA: TGTGCCAGCAGCTTACGAGGCCGAGGGACAGGTGGGGAGGAGCAGTTCTTC. Translation gives CASSLRGRGTGGEEQFF.

The chain is built from TRBV6-6 and TRBJ2-2; 8 bases are a match to TRBD2. The germline CDR1 and CDR2 sequences are MNHNY and SVGAGI (reference sequence). This CDR3 has 16 amino acids. The V gene end was trimmed by 1 base and the J gene end by 5 bases; junction bases not matched to a gene: 6. The CDR3 DNA sequence: TGTGCCAGCAGTTACTTGGGACTAGGGCAGACCGGGGAGCTGTTTTTT. This translates into CASSYLGLGQTGELFF.

The chain is built from TRBV7-2 and TRBJ2-3; 9 bases are a match to TRBD1. Germline CDR1 reads SGHTA; CDR2 reads FQGNSA. This CDR3 spans 15 amino acids. J was trimmed by 6 bases and V by 4 bases; bases with no gene match: 8. The CDR3 reads CASSSQGAEQDTQYF. CDR3 nucleotides: TGTGCCAGCAGCTCACAGGGGGCGGAACAGGATACGCAGTATTTT.

The rearrangement uses TRBV11-2 and TRBJ2-1; D is unclear. V was trimmed by 1 base and J by 3 bases, leaving 7 bases between them. Germline values: CDR1 SGHAT, CDR2 FQNNGV. The CDR3 spans 14 residues. CDR3 region: CASSLVQSYNEQFF. The CDR3 region has the DNA TGTGCCAGCAGCTTAGTTCAGAGCTACAATGAGCAGTTCTTC.

This chain connects TRBV28 to TRBJ2-7, with TRBD2 matching 13 bases. Trimming removed 4 bases from V and 7 bases from J; junction bases left unmatched: 13. From germline, CDR1 is MDHEN and CDR2 SYDVKM. The CDR3 is 17 amino acids. CDR3 sequence reads: CASSSHSPGLAGREQYF. In DNA, the CDR3 is TGTGCCAGCAGTTCGCATTCTCCGGGACTAGCGGGAAGGGAGCAGTACTTC.

This clonotype has a count of ten or more. V usage is TRBV7-2 and J usage is TRBJ2-1, with TRBD2 matching 7 bases. The CDR3 sequence is 17 residues long. V dropped 3 bases and J dropped 4; count of bases not matched to a gene: 12. Per germline, CDR1 SGHTA and CDR2 FQGNSA. This CDR3 is CASSFPLAGESYNEQFF. The CDR3 nucleotides are TGTGCCAGCAGCTTCCCCCTGGCGGGAGAATCTTACAATGAGCAGTTCTTC.

This clonotype was counted between two and nine times. The rearrangement uses TRBV7-8 and TRBJ2-3, with 11 nucleotides matching TRBD1. This CDR3 comprises 12 residues. V dropped 1 base and J dropped 14; count of bases not matched to a gene: 2. The germline gives CDR1 SGHVS, CDR2 FQNEAQ. The CDR3: CASSLGTGGGYF. CDR3 nucleotide sequence: TGTGCCAGCAGCTTAGGGACAGGGGGCGGGTATTTT. The full variable domain, rest sourced from reference TRBV7-8 and TRBJ2-3, is GAGVSQSPRYKVAKRGQDVALRCDPISGHVSLFWYQQALGQGPEFLTYFQNEAQLDKSGLPSDRFFAERPEGSVSTLKIQRTQQEDSAVYLCASSLGTGGGYFGPGTRLTVL.

The table lists this clonotype with a few counts. The rearrangement uses TRBV30 and TRBJ2-6; D assignment may be TRBD1 or TRBD2 (5 bases each). The CDR3 totals 11 residues. Trimming took off 2 bases at V and 13 bases at J, with 9 bases between the two ends. Germline V gene data show CDR1 as GTSNPN and CDR2 as SVGIG (reference sequence). Written as DNA, the CDR3 is TGTGCCTGGAGTTCGGGGCCTGTCCTGACTTTC. It specifies CAWSSGPVLTF.

This clonotype was detected a few times. The CDR3 DNA reads TGTGCCAGCAGCGTAGGGGCTAGCGGGATCTACGAGCAGTACGTC. This translates into CASSVGASGIYEQYV. The chain uses TRBV9 and TRBJ2-7, with TRBD2 identical over 9 bases. Germline assignment: CDR1 SGDLS and CDR2 YYNGEE. With 0 bases clipped from V and 3 bases from J, the junction kept 4 bases outside the gene matches. This CDR3 is built from 15 residues.

This clonotype turned up a few times. The chain combines TRBV7-9 with TRBJ1-2, with D hard to call. The CDR3 is 17 amino acids. Germline CDR1 SEHNR, CDR2 FQNEAQ (reference sequence). Trimming removed 0 bases at V and 0 bases at J, with 14 bases between. CDR3 sequence (DNA): TGTGCCAGCAGCTTAGCAACATTGATCACAGCTAACTATGGCTACACCTTC. Its translation is CASSLATLITANYGYTF.

A few counts support this clonotype. The chain recombines TRBV4-2 with TRBJ2-5, with D possibly called TRBD1 or TRBD2 (5 bases each). Between the trimmed V and J ends, which lost 1 base and 2 bases, there was a span of 14 bases. CDR3 size: 16 residues. Germline V gene lookup returns CDR1 LGHNA and CDR2 YNFKEQ. The CDR3, as DNA: TGTGCCAGCAGCCAAGGGGACGGGTCTGGGCAAGAGACCCAGTACTTC. It codes for CASSQGDGSGQETQYF.

A word on this clonotype: This may be a read error: a much more frequent sequence differs by one nucleotide. This rearrangement joins TRBV7-2 to TRBJ2-3, with D hard to call. This CDR3 has 16 amino acids. The germline gives CDR1 SGHTA, CDR2 FQGNSA. The CDR3 region has the DNA TGTGCCAGCAGCTTAGGACGGACCCGACTTATGGATATGCAGTATTTT. Its protein product is CASSLGRTRLMDMQYF.